This T cell receptor (beta chain) was identified during a study of shared clonotypes between healthy human individuals. Background on the study: The study used three CD4 naive, three CD4 memory, two CD8 naive and one CD8 memory plate per donor.

V lost 0 bases to trimming and J lost 0 bases, with 12 bases between them. There are 16 residues in the CDR3. Germline V CDR1 and CDR2: SGHVS, FQNEAQ. Produced via immunoSEQ multiplex PCR; TCRdb's table is partial and in-frame only. The table has about 1.5 million clones, approximately 98% seen once. This clone was recorded only once. The sequenced sample consisted of naive CD4+ T cells sorted from blood. Subset of the sample: CD45RA+ positively selected. V usage is TRBV7-8 and J usage is TRBJ2-7; tentatively, D is TRBD1 (5 bases). The TCR was taken from a man aged 25-45 years in good health. The CDR3 is CASSLAPRQGSYEQYF. The DNA for the CDR3 is TGTGCCAGCAGCTTAGCGCCCCGGCAGGGCTCCTACGAGCAGTACTTC.